The source of this T cell receptor (beta chain) is a study of graft-versus-host responses after intestinal transplantation. The CDR3 length is 14 residues. CDR1 and CDR2 from the germline V gene are MNHNS and SASEGT. V dropped 5 bases and J dropped 0 bases, with 8 bases sitting between them. This table comes from immunoSEQ multiplex PCR, and its TCRdb copy is limited to in-frame clones, with some not included. Here the sample spans about 14,000 clones, 25% to 30% being singletons. This clone came up a few times. The TCR originated in a human patient who received an intestinal transplant. Sequencing used alloreactive CD4+ T cells from a mixed lymphocyte reaction culture, obtained before intestinal transplant. Subset given: CFSE-low proliferating T cells sorted from approximately 6-day pre-transplant mixed lymphocyte reaction (GvH or HvG direction). This sequence joins TRBV6-1 and TRBJ2-4, with D maybe TRBD2 (6 bases). The DNA for the CDR3 is TGTGCCAGCAGTAGGGGACTAGCCAAAAACATTCAGTACTTC. As protein: CASSRGLAKNIQYF.